The 32 T cell receptor beta chains in this list originate from one sample, sequenced in a study of Ad26.COV2.S vaccination and SARS-CoV-2 variants. Treatment reported: 15 to 20 received Ad26.COV2.S at low or high dose, single or two shots; roughly 5 received placebo; per-sample allocation not given. Sampling took place 63 days after the first vaccine or placebo injection. Sequenced by immunoSEQ multiplex PCR; TCRdb stores in-frame clones only, minus some. Here the sample spans 510,000 or so clones, around 88% being singletons. This material consisted of peripheral blood, taken in a trial of Ad26.COV2.S vaccine versus placebo. These receptors came from a person between 18 and 65 years old who received the Ad26.COV2.S COVID-19 vaccine or a placebo.

V usage is TRBV7-8 and J usage is TRBJ2-7; D ambiguous. The V gene lost 5 bases and the J gene lost 12 bases, with 17 bases spanning the gap. Germline V gene sequence: CDR1 SGHVS, CDR2 FQNEAQ. This CDR3 is 12 amino acids long. The CDR3 nucleotides are TGTGCCAGCAGCCCGAACCTGGCCCCGGGGTACTTC. Protein product: CASSPNLAPGYF.

The chain employs TRBV28 and TRBJ2-1; D gene unclear. Trimming shortened V by 1 base and J by 1 base, and 14 bases separated the two germline ends. Germline CDR1 is MDHEN and CDR2 is SYDVKM. The CDR3 is 17 residues long. Here the CDR3 DNA reads TGTGCCAGCAGTTTATTGGGATTCGGGTCATCCTACAATGAGCAGTTCTTC. Its protein is CASSLLGFGSSYNEQFF.

V gene TRBV19 combines with J gene TRBJ1-1; 12 bases line up with TRBD1. Germline CDR1 reads LNHDA; CDR2 reads SQIVND (reference sequence). The CDR3 contains 17 residues. The ends lost 8 bases at V and 1 base at J; junction bases unmatched: 11. In nucleotides, the CDR3 is TGTGCCAGTGACCCCGGGACAGGGGGCGCAGGGAACACTGAAGCTTTCTTT. It yields the protein CASDPGTGGAGNTEAFF.

The chain joins TRBV28 to TRBJ1-4; 12 bases map to TRBD1. This CDR3 spans 14 amino acids. Germline CDR1 is MDHEN and CDR2 is SYDVKM. J lost 6 bases, V lost 6 bases, and 2 bases had no gene match. The CDR3 DNA is TGTGCCAGCAGAGGGACAGGGGGCTATGAAAAACTGTTTTTT. This encodes CASRGTGGYEKLFF. Filled out from reference TRBV28 and TRBJ1-4, the complete variable domain reads DVKVTQSSRYLVKRTGEKVFLECVQDMDHENMFWYRQDPGLGLRLIYFSYDVKMKEKGDIPEGYSVSREKKERFSLILESASTNQTSMYLCASRGTGGYEKLFFGSGTQLSVL.

V is TRBV4-1 and J is TRBJ2-7; D is possibly TRBD2 (5 bases). The CDR3 length is 13 residues. Germline V gene data show CDR1 as MGHRA and CDR2 as YSYEKL. The germline V and J ends were trimmed by 3 bases and 3 bases, with 9 bases remaining between them. The DNA of the CDR3 is TGCGCCAGCAGCCAGGACTTTCACTACGAGCAGTACTTC. This gives the protein CASSQDFHYEQYF.

CDR3 sequence (DNA): TGTGCCAGCAGCTTAACCCCCGGGGGTGACACTGAAGCTTTCTTT. Translating it yields CASSLTPGGDTEAFF. The genes are TRBV7-3 and TRBJ1-1, with TRBD1 as a possible D gene (5 bases). V lost 0 bases to trimming and J lost 3 bases, with 11 bases between them. The CDR3 contains 15 residues. The germline V gene has CDR1 SGHTA and CDR2 FQGTGA. Together with reference TRBV7-3 and TRBJ1-1, the CDR3 gives the full variable domain: GAGVSQTPSNKVTEKGKYVELRCDPISGHTALYWYRQSLGQGPEFLIYFQGTGAADDSGLPNDRFFAVRPEGSVSTLKIQRTERGDSAVYLCASSLTPGGDTEAFFGQGTRLTVV.

V is TRBV19 and J is TRBJ1-2; tentative D call: TRBD1 (5 bases). Trimming removed 8 bases at V and 10 bases at J, with 17 bases between. Germline V gene lookup returns CDR1 LNHDA and CDR2 SQIVND (reference sequence). The CDR3 length is 12 residues. CDR3 coding DNA: TGTGCCAGTCATGGGGCTCCTAGGGACTACACCTTC. Protein: CASHGAPRDYTF.

The chain combines TRBV7-2 with TRBJ2-7; 8 bases fit TRBD2. The V and J ends lost 1 base and 7 bases, in that order; junction bases with no gene match: 6. The CDR3 sequence is 14 residues long. CDR1 is SGHTA, CDR2 FQGNSA, per germline. The CDR3 region has the DNA TGTGCCAGCAGCTTAGGGGGACTAGATAGGGAGCAGTACTTC. Translating it yields CASSLGGLDREQYF. Full variable domain (remainder filled in from reference TRBV7-2 and TRBJ2-7): GAGVSQSPSNKVTEKGKDVELRCDPISGHTALYWYRQSLGQGLEFLIYFQGNSAPDKSGLPSDRFSAERTGGSVSTLTIQRTQQEDSAVYLCASSLGGLDREQYFGPGTRLTVT.

This clone was observed a few times. The V call is TRBV14, the J call TRBJ1-1; D call uncertain. V shed 3 bases and J shed 0 bases, with 23 bases lying between them. Germline V gives CDR1 SGHDN, CDR2 FVKESK. The CDR3 extends over 19 amino acids. CDR3 in DNA: TGTGCCAGCAGCCAGTCCGGAGGGATAGGTACGGTCTTGAACACTGAAGCTTTCTTT. This codes for CASSQSGGIGTVLNTEAFF.

The CDR3 here is CAWGRWTGGNEKLFF. CDR3 nucleotides: TGTGCCTGGGGAAGGTGGACGGGAGGTAATGAAAAACTGTTTTTT. The chain is built from TRBV30 and TRBJ1-4; D is undetermined. Germline V CDR1 and CDR2: GTSNPN, SVGIG (reference sequence). The CDR3 contains 15 residues. Trimming pared 5 bases from V and 4 bases from J, leaving 17 bases between.

V gene TRBV30 combines with J gene TRBJ1-5; 7 bases line up with TRBD1. Germline V CDR1 and CDR2: GTSNPN, SVGIG (reference sequence). Germline trimming cut 3 bases from V and 7 bases from J; bases unmatched to any gene: 9. The CDR3 contains 14 residues. The CDR3 nucleotides are TGTGCCTGGAGGAATACAGGGGAGTGGCAGCCCCAGCATTTT. Translated, it gives CAWRNTGEWQPQHF.

The chain couples TRBV19 to TRBJ2-7; TRBD2 matches 16 bases. Trimming at V came to 3 bases and at J to 7 bases, leaving 6 bases not matched to a gene. The CDR3 consists of 16 residues. The germline CDR1 and CDR2 sequences are LNHDA and SQIVND (reference sequence). The CDR3 DNA is TGTGCCAGTAGTATCGGTGGGACTAGCGGGAGGGCGGAGCAGTACTTC. This translates into CASSIGGTSGRAEQYF. The whole variable domain, remainder taken from reference TRBV19 and TRBJ2-7, is DGGITQSPKYLFRKEGQNVTLSCEQNLNHDAMYWYRQDPGQGLRLIYYSQIVNDFQKGDIAEGYSVSREKKESFPLTVTSAQKNPTAFYLCASSIGGTSGRAEQYFGPGTRLTVT.

The chain combines TRBV6-2 or TRBV6-3 with TRBJ1-5; weak D call: TRBD1 (6 bases). CDR3 length equals 13 residues. With 3 bases removed from V and 5 bases from J, the gap between germline ends came to 8 bases. Germline assignment: CDR1 MNHEY and CDR2 SVGEGT. DNA of the CDR3: TGTGCCAGCAGTTATAGGGGGGATCAGCCCCAGCATTTT. Its translation is CASSYRGDQPQHF.

The rearrangement uses TRBV13 and TRBJ2-3; 12 bases are shared with TRBD2. This CDR3 is 14 amino acids long. J was trimmed by 8 bases and V by 5 bases; bases with no gene match: 5. From germline, CDR1 is PRHDT and CDR2 FYEKMQ (reference sequence). The CDR3: CASSRRLAGATQYF. CDR3 DNA: TGTGCCAGCAGCCGGAGACTAGCGGGGGCTACGCAGTATTTT. The whole variable domain, remainder taken from reference TRBV13 and TRBJ2-3, is AAGVIQSPRHLIKEKRETATLKCYPIPRHDTVYWYQQGPGQDPQFLISFYEKMQSDKGSIPDRFSAQQFSDYHSELNMSSLELGDSALYFCASSRRLAGATQYFGPGTRLTVL.

The V call is TRBV18, the J call TRBJ2-3, with D unresolved. Looked up from germline, CDR1 is KGHSH and CDR2 is LQKENI. The CDR3 has 14 residues. The germline V and J ends were trimmed by 0 bases and 5 bases, with 9 bases remaining between them. The CDR3 spells CASSPPRYGDTQYF. As DNA, the CDR3 is TGTGCCAGCTCACCACCACGGTACGGAGATACGCAGTATTTT.

The chain recombines TRBV19 with TRBJ1-5; D is unresolved. Trimming pared 7 bases from V and 6 bases from J, leaving 13 bases between. Germline CDR1 and CDR2: LNHDA and SQIVND (reference sequence). This CDR3 is 13 amino acids long. Here the CDR3 reads CASTGRGTQPQHF. The CDR3 coding sequence is TGTGCCAGTACCGGTCGGGGTACTCAGCCCCAGCATTTT.

V is TRBV11-3 and J is TRBJ2-1; TRBD2 aligns across 8 bases. This CDR3 region has 17 residues. V was pared by 4 bases and J by 0 bases, with 8 bases of the junction left unmatched. CDR1 and CDR2 from the germline V gene are SGHNT and YENEEA. DNA of the CDR3: TGTGCCAGCAGCTCATATACCGGGACTAGCTCCTACAATGAGCAGTTCTTC. This translates into CASSSYTGTSSYNEQFF.

This chain joins TRBV2 and TRBJ1-5; perhaps TRBD1 as D (5 bases). V was pared by 6 bases and J by 5 bases, with 11 bases between. The CDR3 runs 13 residues. CDR1 SNHLY and CDR2 FYNNEI come from the germline V gene. CDR3 sequence: CASRMVRDQPQHF. CDR3 DNA: TGTGCCAGCAGGATGGTCAGGGATCAGCCCCAGCATTTT. The full variable domain, with the rest looked up from reference TRBV2 and TRBJ1-5, is EPEVTQTPSHQVTQMGQEVILRCVPISNHLYFYWYRQILGQKVEFLVSFYNNEISEKSEIFDDQFSVERPDGSNFTLKIRSTKLEDSAMYFCASRMVRDQPQHFGDGTRLSIL.

This clone is a singleton in its sample. The chain has TRBV7-8 and TRBJ2-2; TRBD2 might be the D (5 bases). The V end lost 4 bases, the J end lost 4 bases, and 13 bases lay between the germline ends. Germline CDR1 reads SGHVS; CDR2 reads FQNEAQ. CDR3 length: 15 amino acids. The CDR3 loop reads CASSSFLAGTGELFF. CDR3 coding DNA: TGTGCCAGCAGCTCCTTCCTGGCGGGCACCGGGGAGCTGTTTTTT.

This clone turned up a few times. This chain links TRBV2 with TRBJ2-2; TRBD1 matches at 7 bases. The CDR3 spans 12 residues. V lost 11 bases to trimming and J lost 6 bases; unmatched junction nucleotides: 6. CDR1 SNHLY and CDR2 FYNNEI come from the germline V gene. In DNA, the CDR3 is TGTGCCGGGCGACAGGGACCCGGGGAGCTGTTTTTT. Residues: CAGRQGPGELFF. Supplemented by reference TRBV2 and TRBJ2-2, the full variable domain reads EPEVTQTPSHQVTQMGQEVILRCVPISNHLYFYWYRQILGQKVEFLVSFYNNEISEKSEIFDDQFSVERPDGSNFTLKIRSTKLEDSAMYFCAGRQGPGELFFGEGSRLTVL.

The CDR3 sequence: CASSRGLSGEKLFF. In nucleotides, the CDR3 is TGTGCCAGTAGTAGGGGACTCTCCGGGGAAAAACTGTTTTTT. V and J are TRBV19 and TRBJ1-4, with D possibly matching TRBD1 (5 bases). The V gene lost 4 bases and the J gene lost 8 bases, with 14 bases spanning the gap. This CDR3 has 14 amino acids. Germline CDR1 and CDR2: LNHDA and SQIVND (reference sequence).

V gene TRBV6-6 combines with J gene TRBJ2-1, with D tentatively TRBD2 (5 bases). Trimming shortened V by 6 bases and J by 1 base, and 16 bases separated the two germline ends. The length of the CDR3 is 16 residues. Germline CDR1 is MNHNY and CDR2 is SVGAGI (reference sequence). The CDR3 loop is CASRKSGRGSYNEQFF. CDR3 nucleotides: TGTGCCAGCAGGAAGAGTGGGAGAGGATCCTACAATGAGCAGTTCTTC.

CDR3 protein: CASSRTTSALSGEQFF. The DNA for the CDR3 is TGCGCCAGCAGCCGAACGACTAGCGCTCTCTCGGGGGAGCAGTTCTTC. This chain uses TRBV5-1 with TRBJ2-1; TRBD2 agrees at 8 bases. CDR1 SGHRS and CDR2 YFSETQ come from the germline V gene. This CDR3 region has 16 residues. V was clipped by 4 bases and J by 10 bases; unmatched bases: 16.

The chain joins TRBV27 to TRBJ2-5; D possibly uses TRBD1 or TRBD2 (5 bases each). This CDR3 contains 13 residues. Trimming removed 1 base from V and 5 bases from J, with 8 bases in between. CDR1 and CDR2 from the germline V gene are MNHEY and SMNVEV (reference sequence). CDR3 in amino acids: CASSLFWGETQYF. The CDR3 DNA follows: TGTGCCAGCAGTTTATTTTGGGGGGAGACCCAGTACTTC.

This chain uses TRBV11-3 with TRBJ2-2; D is uncertain. The germline V and J ends were trimmed by 3 bases and 9 bases, with 11 bases remaining between them. This CDR3 contains 13 residues. Germline V gives CDR1 SGHNT, CDR2 YENEEA. The DNA of the CDR3 is TGTGCCAGCAGCTTGCTCCCTCGGAGGGAGCTGTTTTTT. Its translation: CASSLLPRRELFF. Together with reference TRBV11-3 and TRBJ2-2, the CDR3 gives the full variable domain: EAGVVQSPRYKIIEKKQPVAFWCNPISGHNTLYWYLQNLGQGPELLIRYENEEAVDDSQLPKDRFSAERLKGVDSTLKIQPAELGDSAVYLCASSLLPRRELFFGEGSRLTVL.

The rearrangement uses TRBV12-3 or TRBV12-4 and TRBJ2-1; no reliable D call. V lost 3 bases and J lost 6, with 9 bases in between. The CDR3 is 13 amino acids. CDR3 region: CASSFEWGNEQFF. The CDR3 DNA follows: TGTGCCAGCAGTTTCGAGTGGGGCAATGAGCAGTTCTTC.

The chain uses TRBV24-1 and TRBJ1-2; D ambiguous. This CDR3 has 13 amino acids. The V and J ends lost 4 bases and 6 bases respectively, with 11 bases between them. Per the germline V gene, CDR1 is KGHDR and CDR2 is SFDVKD. The CDR3 loop is CATSDPLGNGYTF. CDR3 sequence (DNA): TGTGCCACCAGTGACCCTTTAGGGAATGGCTACACCTTC.

The chain uses TRBV29-1 and TRBJ2-5; unclear D gene. Germline assignment: CDR1 SQVTM and CDR2 ANQGSEA. The CDR3 has 13 residues. Between the trimmed V and J ends, which lost 3 bases and 2 bases, there was a span of 10 bases. In DNA form, the CDR3 reads TGCAGCGTTGAGGGCAGACCTCAAGAGACCCAGTACTTC. The encoded protein is CSVEGRPQETQYF.

The rearrangement uses TRBV6-1 and TRBJ2-1; the D is unclear. This CDR3 region has 15 residues. Germline CDR1 MNHNS, CDR2 SASEGT. The ends were cut back, 2 bases at V and 4 bases at J, with 12 bases in the middle. As DNA, the CDR3 is TGTGCCAGCAGTGAACAGGTAATCCCGTACAATGAGCAGTTCTTC. Its protein is CASSEQVIPYNEQFF.

The CDR3 sequence is CASSSDRGVTYEQYF. The CDR3 DNA is TGTGCCAGCAGCTCCGACAGGGGGGTCACCTACGAGCAGTACTTC. The gene calls are TRBV11-2 and TRBJ2-7; 9 bases line up with TRBD1. The CDR3 totals 15 residues. Trimming cost V 4 bases and J 2 bases; bases outside gene matches: 6. CDR1 and CDR2 from the germline V gene are SGHAT and FQNNGV.

The rearrangement uses TRBV19 and TRBJ1-2; D not resolved. Trimming removed 5 bases from V and 4 bases from J, with 11 bases in between. The CDR3 covers 13 residues. Germline values: CDR1 LNHDA, CDR2 SQIVND (reference sequence). CDR3 amino acids: CASSLAESYGYTF. CDR3 in DNA: TGTGCCAGTAGTCTGGCGGAGAGCTATGGCTACACCTTC.

V usage is TRBV2 and J usage is TRBJ1-3; the D gene is possibly TRBD1 (5 bases). CDR3 length: 16 residues. Per germline, CDR1 SNHLY and CDR2 FYNNEI. The V gene lost 0 bases and the J gene lost 0 bases, with 9 bases spanning the gap. DNA of the CDR3: TGTGCCAGCAGTGAAGCGCGGACACTCTCTGGAAACACCATATATTTT. Protein sequence: CASSEARTLSGNTIYF.